This is a list of T cell receptor beta chains from one sample in a study of CD8 T cells in ankylosing spondylitis. Each CDR3 protein is one row after TCRdb ran MiXCR on the 5' RACE reads. This table holds around 390,000 distinct CDR3 sequences, about 22% found once. Input material: blood, either unsorted or a sorted T cell fraction (not recorded which). The receptor source for this set is a male donor with ankylosing spondylitis. CDR3s include the opening cysteine and the closing phenylalanine or tryptophan. For some rows the clone size is stated as once, few or many, or as a class when expanded; others skip it.

V: TRBV12-5
size: few
J: TRBJ2-1
CDR3: CASGRDSRIYNEQFF

V: TRBV4-1
size: few
J: TRBJ2-1
CDR3: CASSRGLVGRNEQFF

V: TRBV6-1
size: few
J: TRBJ2-2
CDR3: CASIRYRDGNTGELFF

V: TRBV3-1
size: .
J: TRBJ1-4
CDR3: CASSREHNEKLFF

V: TRBV20-1
size: .
J: TRBJ2-2
CDR3: CSARTSGTGELFF

V: TRBV15
size: .
J: TRBJ2-1
CDR3: CATRYRGGYNEQFF

V: TRBV12-3/TRBV12-4
size: once
J: TRBJ1-2
CDR3: CPSSLVQGFGYTF

V: TRBV3-1
size: few
J: TRBJ1-5
CDR3: CASSQDIGQPQHF

V: TRBV5-1
size: many
J: TRBJ2-5
CDR3: CASSLGQAAMGTQYF

V: TRBV5-1
size: .
J: TRBJ2-1
CDR3: CASSWGRERGYNEQFF

V: TRBV20-1
size: few
J: TRBJ2-1
CDR3: CSAPPPTRSWRNEQFF

V: TRBV18
size: few
J: TRBJ2-2
CDR3: CASSPPVADTGELFF

V: TRBV29-1
size: .
J: TRBJ1-1
CDR3: CSAGKGTNTEAFF

V: TRBV29-1
size: many
J: TRBJ1-5
CDR3: CSVAVAGGPQHF

V: TRBV12-3/TRBV12-4
size: few
J: TRBJ2-5
CDR3: CASSLVGIQETQYF

V: TRBV3-1
size: few
J: TRBJ1-6
CDR3: CASSQELRSSPLHF

V: TRBV29-1
size: .
J: TRBJ2-2
CDR3: CSVGRGGELFF

V: TRBV14
size: .
J: TRBJ2-3
CDR3: CASSQTAGEPPDTQYF

V: TRBV7-6
size: .
J: TRBJ2-2
CDR3: CASSTGTGGTPGELFF

V: TRBV10-3
size: .
J: TRBJ2-3
CDR3: CAITKGRQDDTQYF

V: TRBV6-1
size: few
J: TRBJ2-2
CDR3: CASIGRNTGELFF

V: TRBV29-1
size: many
J: TRBJ2-5
CDR3: CSVGQQGARETQYF

V: TRBV4-1
size: few
J: TRBJ2-5
CDR3: CASSQRRDQETQYF

V: TRBV29-1
size: many
J: TRBJ2-7
CDR3: CSVALAEPYEQYF

V: TRBV4-3
size: few
J: TRBJ2-7
CDR3: CASSRGLAGTSKVQYF

V: TRBV18
size: few
J: TRBJ2-7
CDR3: CASSPLAYEQYF

V: TRBV9
size: few
J: TRBJ2-3
CDR3: CASSVLSGRNTDTQYF

V: TRBV20-1
size: few
J: TRBJ1-5
CDR3: CSASQGSGNQPQHF